The 20 T cell receptor beta chains given below trace back to one sample, sequenced in a study of T-cell memory formation after mild COVID-19. Each CDR3 protein is one row after TCRdb ran MiXCR on the 5' RACE reads. The data show roughly 150,000 distinct CDR3 sequences, 13% to 15% seen once. The sequenced material came from PBMCs or a T cell subset sorted from them (not recorded which). The origin of the receptors is an adult woman who had mild COVID-19 (a few samples of this study predate the infection). Cell type and time point are not known.

This clonotype was counted only a few times. The chain has TRBV2 and TRBJ2-7; 9 nucleotides line up with TRBD2. The CDR3 runs to 14 residues. Germline assignment: CDR1 SNHLY and CDR2 FYNNEI. J was trimmed by 5 bases and V by 4 bases; bases with no gene match: 6. CDR3 loop: CASSGSGSTNEQYF. DNA of the CDR3: TGTGCCAGCAGTGGTAGCGGGAGTACGAACGAGCAGTACTTC.

The chain uses TRBV27 and TRBJ2-1; perhaps TRBD2 as D (5 bases). The ends were cut back, 8 bases at V and 5 bases at J, with 22 bases in the middle. There are 16 residues in the CDR3. Looked up from germline, CDR1 is MNHEY and CDR2 is SMNVEV (reference sequence). Here the CDR3 reads CASQLEELSLNNEQFF. The CDR3 DNA follows: TGTGCCAGCCAGCTGGAGGAACTATCCCTGAACAATGAGCAGTTCTTC.

This rearrangement joins TRBV20-1 to TRBJ2-7; tentatively, D is TRBD2 (6 bases). V was clipped by 6 bases and J by 3 bases, with 15 bases between them. The V gene's germline CDR1 is DFQATT and CDR2 SNEGSKA (reference sequence). The CDR3 length is 13 residues. The CDR3 sequence: CSAPRGRDYEQYF. The CDR3 DNA reads as TGCAGTGCCCCGCGGGGCAGGGACTACGAGCAGTACTTC.

V gene TRBV30 combines with J gene TRBJ1-2; 7 bases align to TRBD1. V gave up 3 bases and J gave up 1 base; unmatched junction bases: 2. The CDR3 spans 13 residues. The germline gives CDR1 GTSNPN, CDR2 SVGIG (reference sequence). The CDR3 is CAWSPGGNYGYTF. As DNA, the CDR3 is TGTGCCTGGAGCCCAGGGGGTAACTATGGCTACACCTTC.

This clonotype was seen a handful of times. The chain uses TRBV15 and TRBJ1-2, with D perhaps matching TRBD1 (6 bases). V was trimmed by 0 bases and J by 4 bases, leaving 9 bases between them. The CDR3 spans 14 residues. The germline V gene has CDR1 LNHNV and CDR2 YYDKDF (reference sequence). CDR3 DNA sequence: TGTGCCACCAGCAGAGAGGGAGGGGGCTATGGCTACACCTTC. It is translated as CATSREGGGYGYTF.

The chain uses TRBV7-2 and TRBJ1-2; D is ambiguous. The germline CDR1 and CDR2 sequences are SGHTA and FQGNSA. The CDR3 is 12 residues long. The V end was cut by 5 bases, the J end by 7 bases, with 11 bases between. CDR3 nucleotides: TGTGCCAGCAGCAGTCTAAGGGTTGGCTACACCTTC. Its translation: CASSSLRVGYTF.

Worth noting for this clonotype: It may be a read error: a sequence one base away is much more abundant. CDR3 coding DNA: TGCGCCAGCGGCCAGACTACTCAGAGCGGGACAGATACGCAGTATTTT. Its translation: CASGQTTQSGTDTQYF. This sequence joins TRBV4-3 and TRBJ2-3; D is perhaps TRBD2 (6 bases). The CDR3 loop spans 16 amino acids. The V gene's germline CDR1 is LGHNA and CDR2 YSLEER.

This clonotype has a handful of counts. The DNA of the CDR3 is TGTGCCAGCTCACCCTCTGGACTAGCGAGCTCCTACGAGCAGTACTTC. Translated: CASSPSGLASSYEQYF. The gene calls are TRBV18 and TRBJ2-7, with 9 bases identical to TRBD2. The CDR3 extends over 16 amino acids. J was trimmed by 0 bases and V by 3 bases; bases with no gene match: 6. The germline V gene encodes CDR1 KGHSH and CDR2 LQKENI.

The V gene is TRBV19, the J gene TRBJ1-5; no definite D call. This CDR3 has 15 residues. Germline V gene sequence: CDR1 LNHDA, CDR2 SQIVND (reference sequence). V lost 5 bases and J lost 0, with 11 bases in between. CDR3 nucleotide sequence: TGTGCCAGTAGTGTTGTACGAGGTAGCAATCAGCCCCAGCATTTT. It specifies CASSVVRGSNQPQHF.

The rearrangement joins TRBV10-3 to TRBJ2-7; D gene uncertain. V was cut by 0 bases and J by 0 bases, with 6 bases left in between. The germline CDR1 and CDR2 sequences are ENHRY and SYGVKD. This CDR3 is built from 14 residues. This CDR3 reads CAISESHNSYEQYF. The CDR3 region has the DNA TGTGCCATCAGTGAGTCGCACAACTCCTACGAGCAGTACTTC.

The V gene is TRBV4-3, the J gene TRBJ2-5; 8 bases fit TRBD2. CDR3 length: 17 residues. After removal of 0 bases from V and 2 bases from J, the junction contained 8 bases not matched to a gene. CDR1 is LGHNA and CDR2 is YSLEER in the germline V gene. The CDR3 DNA follows: TGCGCCAGCAGCCAAGATGCCTTTAGCGGGGCACAAGAGACCCAGTACTTC. It specifies CASSQDAFSGAQETQYF.

The chain has TRBV29-1 and TRBJ1-1, with D possibly matching TRBD1 (5 bases). The germline CDR1 and CDR2 sequences are SQVTM and ANQGSEA. V was cut by 5 bases and J by 5 bases, with 12 bases left in between. CDR3 length equals 12 residues. This chain's CDR3 is CSVLGVGTEAFF. CDR3 nucleotide sequence: TGCAGCGTTTTGGGGGTTGGAACTGAAGCTTTCTTT.

This clonotype has more than one count but fewer than ten. This chain joins TRBV12-3 or TRBV12-4 and TRBJ2-1, with D hard to call. Trimming took off 4 bases at V and 3 bases at J, with 7 bases between the two ends. CDR3 size: 13 residues. This CDR3 is CASSWTNYNEQFF. CDR3 sequence (DNA): TGTGCCAGCAGTTGGACGAACTACAATGAGCAGTTCTTC.

This rearrangement joins TRBV28 to TRBJ1-1; D is ambiguous. CDR1 MDHEN and CDR2 SYDVKM come from the germline V gene. The CDR3 runs 12 residues. V dropped 8 bases and J dropped 6 bases, with 13 bases sitting between them. CDR3 protein: CASQEGISEAFF. The CDR3, as DNA: TGTGCCAGCCAGGAGGGAATTTCTGAAGCTTTCTTT. Full variable domain (rest looked up from reference TRBV28 and TRBJ1-1): DVKVTQSSRYLVKRTGEKVFLECVQDMDHENMFWYRQDPGLGLRLIYFSYDVKMKEKGDIPEGYSVSREKKERFSLILESASTNQTSMYLCASQEGISEAFFGQGTRLTVV.

A few counts support this clonotype. J is TRBJ2-3 and V is TRBV3-1, with D unresolved. The CDR3 extends over 13 amino acids. V lost 1 base, J lost 6 bases, and 8 bases lay in between. The germline CDR1 and CDR2 sequences are LGHDT and YNNKEL (reference sequence). The CDR3 DNA sequence: TGTGCCAGCAGCCAAGGAGTGATCGATACGCAGTATTTT. Translation gives CASSQGVIDTQYF.

The chain has TRBV12-3 or TRBV12-4 and TRBJ1-1, with D uncertain. V lost 6 bases to trimming and J lost 7 bases, with 15 bases between them. The length of the CDR3 is 13 residues. CDR3 sequence reads: CASSSGISVEAFF. CDR3 in DNA: TGTGCCAGCAGCTCGGGGATAAGCGTTGAAGCTTTCTTT.

This rearrangement joins TRBV29-1 to TRBJ2-7; D perhaps matches TRBD2 (6 bases). The germline gives CDR1 SQVTM, CDR2 ANQGSEA. V shed 3 bases and J shed 9 bases, with 27 bases lying between them. CDR3 size: 16 residues. The CDR3 DNA reads as TGCAGCGTTGAGGCGGGGCAAGGCGGTAATCGGAAGGGGCAGTACTTC. Translation gives CSVEAGQGGNRKGQYF.

This clonotype has at least ten counts. The gene calls are TRBV7-3 and TRBJ2-4; D gene uncertain. The CDR3 runs to 14 residues. V dropped 3 bases and J dropped 2 bases, with 8 bases sitting between them. CDR1 is SGHTA, CDR2 FQGTGA, per germline. The CDR3 here is CASSFFQPKNIQYF. CDR3 sequence (DNA): TGTGCCAGCAGCTTCTTTCAGCCCAAAAACATTCAGTACTTC. The full variable domain, in which reference TRBV7-3 and TRBJ2-4 provide the parts outside the CDR3, is GAGVSQTPSNKVTEKGKYVELRCDPISGHTALYWYRQSLGQGPEFLIYFQGTGAADDSGLPNDRFFAVRPEGSVSTLKIQRTERGDSAVYLCASSFFQPKNIQYFGAGTRLSVL.

The V gene is TRBV6-5, the J gene TRBJ2-2; 7 positions match TRBD2. This CDR3 is 14 amino acids long. V gave up 5 bases and J gave up 4 bases; unmatched junction bases: 4. Looked up from germline, CDR1 is MNHEY and CDR2 is SVGAGI. As DNA, the CDR3 is TGTGCCAGCAGTCAGGGAGGGTCCACCGGGGAGCTGTTTTTT. Its protein is CASSQGGSTGELFF.

This clonotype was detected only a few times. The genes are TRBV4-3 and TRBJ2-3; D is undetermined. The CDR3 has 14 residues. CDR1 LGHNA and CDR2 YSLEER come from the germline V gene. V lost 0 bases, J lost 7 bases, and 11 bases lay in between. The CDR3 DNA reads TGCGCCAGCAGCCAAGATCTCGGGCCTTATACGCAGTATTTT. Its protein is CASSQDLGPYTQYF.